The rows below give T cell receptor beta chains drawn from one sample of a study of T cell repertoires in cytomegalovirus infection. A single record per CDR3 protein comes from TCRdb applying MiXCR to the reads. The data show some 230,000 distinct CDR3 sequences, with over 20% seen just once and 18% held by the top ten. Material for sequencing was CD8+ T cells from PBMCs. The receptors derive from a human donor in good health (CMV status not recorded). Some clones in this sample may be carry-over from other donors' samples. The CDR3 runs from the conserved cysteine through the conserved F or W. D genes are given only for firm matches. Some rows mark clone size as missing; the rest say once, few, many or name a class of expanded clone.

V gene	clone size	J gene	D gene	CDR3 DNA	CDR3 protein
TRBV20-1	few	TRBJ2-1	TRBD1	TGCAGTGCTAGAGATAGGGGGCATGGATACAATGAGCAGTTCTTC	CSARDRGHGYNEQFF
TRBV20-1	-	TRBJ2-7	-	TGCAGTGCTAGAGACGGGTTCTCCTACGAGCAGTACTTC	CSARDGFSYEQYF
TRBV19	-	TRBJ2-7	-	TGTGCCAGTAGGGGGGACGCTTTCCCCTACGAGCAGTACTTC	CASRGDAFPYEQYF
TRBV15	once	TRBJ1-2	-	TGTGCCACCAGCAGAGATATGGGGAGCGCTACGGATGGCTACACCTTC	CATSRDMGSATDGYTF
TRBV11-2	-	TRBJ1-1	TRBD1	TGTGCCAGCAGCCGAGAGGGACAGTGGAACACTGAAGCTTTCTTT	CASSREGQWNTEAFF
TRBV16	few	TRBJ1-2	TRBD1	TGTGCCAGCATTACAGGGGGCGCTTATGGCTACACCTTC	CASITGGAYGYTF
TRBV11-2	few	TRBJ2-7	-	TGTGCCAGCAGTCAAGCAGGGTCCTACGAGCAGTACTTC	CASSQAGSYEQYF
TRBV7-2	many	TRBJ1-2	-	TGTGCCAGCAGCTTATACGGGAATGGCTACACCTTC	CASSLYGNGYTF
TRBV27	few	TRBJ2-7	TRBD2	TGTGCCAGCAGTTTAACCCCCCCTCTAGCGGGACGTTACGAGCAGTACTTC	CASSLTPPLAGRYEQYF
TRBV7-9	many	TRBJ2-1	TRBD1	TGTGCCAGCAGCCCGAATTTCGGGACAGGGACCTACAATGAGCAGTTCTTC	CASSPNFGTGTYNEQFF
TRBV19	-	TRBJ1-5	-	TGTGCCAGTAGTATTCTGACTTCGGTGGGGAATCAGCCCCAGCATTTT	CASSILTSVGNQPQHF
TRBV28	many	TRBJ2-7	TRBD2	TGTGCCAGCAGTTTACCCCCGGGACTAGCGGGGGGGCTTGGTTACGAGCAGTACTTC	CASSLPPGLAGGLGYEQYF
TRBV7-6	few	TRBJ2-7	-	TGTGCCAGCAGCGCGGGACCGGGCTACGAGCAGTACTTC	CASSAGPGYEQYF
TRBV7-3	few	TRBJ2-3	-	TGTGCCAGCAGCCGTAACCTGGGAGGAGACACAGATACGCAGTATTTT	CASSRNLGGDTDTQYF
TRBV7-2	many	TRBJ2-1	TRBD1	TGTGCCAGCAGCGGGGACAGAATGGGAAGCTCCTACAATGAGCAGTTCTTC	CASSGDRMGSSYNEQFF
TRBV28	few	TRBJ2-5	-	TGTGCCAGCAGTCCCCCCGGCACAGGCTCCGCTCCCCAGTACTTC	CASSPPGTGSAPQYF
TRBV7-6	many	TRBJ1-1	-	TGTGCCAGCAGCCTACAAGGGGAGACTGAAGCTTTCTTT	CASSLQGETEAFF
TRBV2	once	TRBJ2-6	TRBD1	TGTGCCAGCAGCGGCCGTACAGGGGGAAGTAGCTCTGGGGCCAACGTCCTGACTTTC	CASSGRTGGSSSGANVLTF
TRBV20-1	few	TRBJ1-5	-	TGCAGTGCTGAAGACAGCCAGAATCAGCCCCAGCATTTT	CSAEDSQNQPQHF
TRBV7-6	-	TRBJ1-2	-	TGTGCCAGCAGCATCCGCCGCGGGGGGTTGGGGGGCTACACCTTC	CASSIRRGGLGGYTF
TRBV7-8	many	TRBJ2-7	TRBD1	TGTGCCAGCAGCCGTACCCCCGGGACAGGGTTCTCCTACGAGCAGTACTTC	CASSRTPGTGFSYEQYF
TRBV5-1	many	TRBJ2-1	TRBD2	TGCGCCAGCAGCGTTAGCGGGGGGGCGTATGAGCAGTTCTTC	CASSVSGGAYEQFF
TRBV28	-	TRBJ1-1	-	TGTGCCAGCAGGGGACGGATGAACACTGAAGCTTTCTTT	CASRGRMNTEAFF
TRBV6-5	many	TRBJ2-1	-	TGTGCCAGCAGTTACTACAGCTCCTACAATGAGCAGTTCTTC	CASSYYSSYNEQFF
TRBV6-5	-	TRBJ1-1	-	TGTGCCAGCAGTTACTGGGGGATAACCTTCGCTGAAGCTTTCTTT	CASSYWGITFAEAFF
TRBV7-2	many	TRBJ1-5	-	TGTGCCAGCAGAAGGGGAATTAGCAATCAGCCCCAGCATTTT	CASRRGISNQPQHF
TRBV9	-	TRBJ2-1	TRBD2	TGTGCCAGCAGCGGGGGGACTAGCGGGGCCGATGAGCAGTTCTTC	CASSGGTSGADEQFF
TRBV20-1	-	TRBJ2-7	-	TGCAGTGCTTTTGGGACAACCTCCTACGAGCAGTACTTC	CSAFGTTSYEQYF
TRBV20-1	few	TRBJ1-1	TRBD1	TGCAGTGCTAGGGTCCGGGACAGGGGGAACACTGAAGCTTTCTTT	CSARVRDRGNTEAFF
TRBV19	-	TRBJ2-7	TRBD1	TGTGCCAGTGGAACAGGGGGAGGAGAGCAGTACTTC	CASGTGGGEQYF
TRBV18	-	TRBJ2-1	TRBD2	TGTGCCAGCTCACCGAGCGGGGGGGCTATGAATGAGCAGTTCTTC	CASSPSGGAMNEQFF
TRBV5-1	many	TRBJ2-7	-	TGCGCCAGCAGCGTGGCGGGGGCTGGCTACGAGCAGTACTTC	CASSVAGAGYEQYF
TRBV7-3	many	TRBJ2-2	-	TGTGCCAGCAGCAAAGGACAGAACACCGGGGAGCTGTTTTTT	CASSKGQNTGELFF
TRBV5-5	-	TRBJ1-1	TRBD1	TGTGCCAGCAGCTTAAGGGACAGGGGGCTGCGTACTGAAGCTTTCTTT	CASSLRDRGLRTEAFF
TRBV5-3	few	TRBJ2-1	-	TGTGCCAGCAGCTCTGGGGAAGGGCGGAATGAGCAGTTCTTC	CASSSGEGRNEQFF
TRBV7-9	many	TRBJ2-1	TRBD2	TGTGCCAGCAGCTTAGGGACTAGCGGGGGGTCGGATGAGCAGTTCTTC	CASSLGTSGGSDEQFF
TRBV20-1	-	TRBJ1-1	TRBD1	TGCAGTGCTAGAGATGGGACAGGGGTAGAGGGCACTGAAGCTTTCTTT	CSARDGTGVEGTEAFF
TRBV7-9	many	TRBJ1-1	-	TGTGCCAGCATGGATTACACCCCCAAAGGCACTGAAGCTTTCTTT	CASMDYTPKGTEAFF
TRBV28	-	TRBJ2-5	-	TGTGCCAGCAGTTCTTCAATGGGGGAGACCCAGTACTTC	CASSSSMGETQYF
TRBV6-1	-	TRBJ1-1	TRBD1	TGTGCCAGCAGTGAAGCGGGCAGGGGGCCGACTGAAGCTTTCTTT	CASSEAGRGPTEAFF
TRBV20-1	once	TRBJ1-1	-	TGCAGTGCTAGTACGGAGGGATACCCTGAAGCTTTCTTT	CSASTEGYPEAFF
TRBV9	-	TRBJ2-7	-	TGTGCCAGCAGCTCCGGGGAGGCCTTCTCCTACGAGCAGTACTTC	CASSSGEAFSYEQYF
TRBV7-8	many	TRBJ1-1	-	TGTGCCAGCACTCAGAGGGCAGTGAACACTGAAGCTTTCTTT	CASTQRAVNTEAFF
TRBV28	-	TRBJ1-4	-	TGTGCCAGCAGTAATCCGACCGACCCATTACCAAGTGAAAAACTGTTTTTT	CASSNPTDPLPSEKLFF
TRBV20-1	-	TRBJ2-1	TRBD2	TGCAGTGCTAGAGGGACTAGCGGTACCTACAATGAGCAGTTCTTC	CSARGTSGTYNEQFF
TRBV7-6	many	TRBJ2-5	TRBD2	TGTGCCAGCAGCTTAGACTCCGAGACTAGCGGAGGAGGGCAAGAGACCCAGTACTTC	CASSLDSETSGGGQETQYF
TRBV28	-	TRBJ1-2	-	TGTGCCAGCAGTCAATCCGCCCTGCAGGGGTACTATGGCTACACCTTC	CASSQSALQGYYGYTF
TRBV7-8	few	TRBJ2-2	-	TGTGCCAGCAGCTTTAGCTGGGGCACCGGGGAGCTGTTTTTT	CASSFSWGTGELFF
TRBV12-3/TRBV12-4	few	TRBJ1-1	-	TGTGCCAGCAGTTACCCCCGGGGGGGCCGGACTGAAGCTTTCTTT	CASSYPRGGRTEAFF
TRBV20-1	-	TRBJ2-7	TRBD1	TGCAGTGCAGGGGGCATGTACGAGCAGTACTTC	CSAGGMYEQYF
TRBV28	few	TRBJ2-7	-	TGTGCCAGCAGCCGCGGTAGTTGGGGTTACGAGCAGTACTTC	CASSRGSWGYEQYF
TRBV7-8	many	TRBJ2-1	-	TGTGCCAGCAGCCCCCAGCCAGGGGCCTACAATGAGCAGTTCTTC	CASSPQPGAYNEQFF
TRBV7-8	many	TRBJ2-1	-	TGTGCCAGCAGCTTCCTGCTAGGGCCGGGGTCCAACAATGAGCAGTTCTTC	CASSFLLGPGSNNEQFF
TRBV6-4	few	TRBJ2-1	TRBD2	TGTGCCAGCAGGAGTGACAGCGGGGGGGCCCATGAGCAGTTCTTC	CASRSDSGGAHEQFF
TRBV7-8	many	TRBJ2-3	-	TGTGCCAGCATAGACTCCACAGATACGCAGTATTTT	CASIDSTDTQYF
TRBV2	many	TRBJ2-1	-	TGTGCCAGCACTCCGGGACCGAGCTCCTACAATGAGCAGTTCTTC	CASTPGPSSYNEQFF
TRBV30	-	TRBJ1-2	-	TGTGCCTGGAGTGTGTACAATTCGATATTCACCTTC	CAWSVYNSIFTF
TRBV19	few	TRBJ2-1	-	TGTGCCAGTAGTATATCCTACAATGAGCAGTTCTTC	CASSISYNEQFF
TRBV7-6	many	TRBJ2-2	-	TGTGCCAGCAGCTTACCGGGGGCCCAGGGTCCGAACACCGGGGAGCTGTTTTTT	CASSLPGAQGPNTGELFF